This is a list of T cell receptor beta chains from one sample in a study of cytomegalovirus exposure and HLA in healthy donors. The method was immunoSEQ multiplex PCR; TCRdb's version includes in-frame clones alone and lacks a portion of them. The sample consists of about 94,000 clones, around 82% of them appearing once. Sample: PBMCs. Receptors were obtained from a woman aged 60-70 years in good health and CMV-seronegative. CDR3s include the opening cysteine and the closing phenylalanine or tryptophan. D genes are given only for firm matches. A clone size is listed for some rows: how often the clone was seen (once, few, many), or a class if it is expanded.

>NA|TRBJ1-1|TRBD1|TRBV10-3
TGTGCCATCAGTGAGTCGACAGGGGCAAACACTGAAGCTTTCTTT
CAISESTGANTEAFF
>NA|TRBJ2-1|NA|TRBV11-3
TGTGCCAGCAGCTTAGAGGGGGCTGTGGCCTACAATGAGCAGTTCTTC
CASSLEGAVAYNEQFF
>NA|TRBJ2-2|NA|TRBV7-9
TGTGCCAGCAGCTGGGGCAGCCCGAACACCGGGGAGCTGTTTTTT
CASSWGSPNTGELFF
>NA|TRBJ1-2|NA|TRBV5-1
TGCGCCAGCAGCCAGACAGGCAACTATGGCTACACCTTC
CASSQTGNYGYTF
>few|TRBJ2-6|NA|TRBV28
TGTGCCAGCAGTCGGGCAGGGGAAGTCTCTGGGGCCAACGTCCTGACTTTC
CASSRAGEVSGANVLTF
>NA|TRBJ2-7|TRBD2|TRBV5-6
TGTGCCAGCAGCTGGACGGGGACTAGCGGGAGGACCTCCTACGAGCAGTACTTC
CASSWTGTSGRTSYEQYF
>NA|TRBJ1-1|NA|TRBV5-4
TGTGCCAGCAGCCTCCCAAAACAGGGCAACACTGAAGCTTTCTTT
CASSLPKQGNTEAFF
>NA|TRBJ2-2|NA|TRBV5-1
TGCGCCAGCAGCTCTGATTGGGGCGCCGGGGAGCTGTTTTTT
CASSSDWGAGELFF
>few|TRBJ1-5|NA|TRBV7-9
TGTGCCAGCAGCTCGGACGGGACAAATCAGCCCCAGCATTTT
CASSSDGTNQPQHF
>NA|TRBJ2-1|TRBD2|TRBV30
TGTGCCTGGAGTCCCTTCAGGACTAGCGCAAGCTCCTACAATGAGCAGTTCTTC
CAWSPFRTSASSYNEQFF
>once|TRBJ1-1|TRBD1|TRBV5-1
TGCGCCAGCAGCTTTACAGGGGACACTGAAGCTTTCTTT
CASSFTGDTEAFF
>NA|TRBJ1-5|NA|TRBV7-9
TGTGCCAGCAGTCCCGTCGGGGGGGCCCAGCATTTT
CASSPVGGAQHF
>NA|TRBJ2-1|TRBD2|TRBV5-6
TGTGCCAGCAAAACTTCGGGACTACCTTCCTACAATGAGCAGTTCTTC
CASKTSGLPSYNEQFF
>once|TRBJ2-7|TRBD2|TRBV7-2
TGTGCCAGCAGCTTAGTCCCCCTAGCGGGTTACGAGCAGTACTTC
CASSLVPLAGYEQYF
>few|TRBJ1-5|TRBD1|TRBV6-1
TGTGCCAGCAGTGAAGCTGGACAGGCCCTCCCCTCGCATTTT
CASSEAGQALPSHF
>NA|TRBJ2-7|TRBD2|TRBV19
TGTGCCAGTAGAGGACTAGCGGGAGTTGGGGAGCAGTACTTC
CASRGLAGVGEQYF
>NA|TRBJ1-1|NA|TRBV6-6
TGTGCCAGCAGTTACTCTTTGGGGGCGCGAACTGAGGCTTTCTTT
CASSYSLGARTEAFF
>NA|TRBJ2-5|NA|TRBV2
TGTGCCAGCAGTGGCGATACCCAAGAGACCCAGTACTTC
CASSGDTQETQYF
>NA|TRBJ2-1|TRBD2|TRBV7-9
TGTGCCAGCAGCTTAGGGACTAGCGAGCAGTTCTTC
CASSLGTSEQFF
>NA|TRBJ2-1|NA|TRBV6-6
TGTGCCAGCAGTAATTCTCCCTACAATGAGCAGTTCTTC
CASSNSPYNEQFF
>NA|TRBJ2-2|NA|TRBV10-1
TGCGCCAGCAGCCCGGACAGGAACACCGGGGAGCTGTTTTTT
CASSPDRNTGELFF
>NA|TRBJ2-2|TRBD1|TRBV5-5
TGTGCCAGCAGCCCACTGCTCGGACAGGGGCCCGGGGAGCTGTTTTTT
CASSPLLGQGPGELFF